Below are 10 T cell receptor beta chains sequenced from a single sample in a study of cytomegalovirus exposure and HLA in healthy donors. PCR amplification relied on 60 Vbeta primers (plus 13 Jbeta primers). Profiled with immunoSEQ multiplex PCR; TCRdb holds only in-frame clones, not every one. The table has some 200,000 clones, 70% to 85% seen once. The material sequenced was PBMCs. The source is a woman in her 40s in good health and CMV-seronegative.

The chain couples TRBV7-2 to TRBJ2-2; 10 bases fit TRBD2. The length of the CDR3 is 17 residues. Germline CDR1 and CDR2: SGHTA and FQGNSA. The J segment lost 2 bases and the V segment lost 5 bases, leaving 8 bases of the junction unmatched. The CDR3 nucleotides are TGTGCCAGCAGCACCCTTAGCGGGGGGTCAAACACCGGGGAGCTGTTTTTT. This translates into CASSTLSGGSNTGELFF.

The chain has TRBV4-3 and TRBJ2-7; a weak D match, TRBD2 (5 bases). CDR1 is LGHNA, CDR2 YSLEER, per germline. The ends were cut back, 0 bases at V and 2 bases at J, with 14 bases in the middle. This CDR3 comprises 16 residues. The CDR3 bases are TGCGCCAGCAGCCAAGAGGGAAGAGGGCAAACCTACGAGCAGTACTTC. Protein: CASSQEGRGQTYEQYF.

The chain links TRBV6-1 to TRBJ1-5; D is undetermined. Trimming removed 6 bases at V and 5 bases at J, with 14 bases between. CDR1 is MNHNS, CDR2 SASEGT, per germline. The CDR3 loop spans 14 amino acids. The CDR3, as DNA: TGTGCCAGCAGCACCGGTGGTGAATATCAGCCCCAGCATTTT. Translation: CASSTGGEYQPQHF.

The chain employs TRBV6-1 and TRBJ1-6; the D is unclear. V was cut by 3 bases and J by 8 bases, with 8 bases left in between. The length of the CDR3 is 13 residues. Per germline, CDR1 MNHNS and CDR2 SASEGT. CDR3 in DNA: TGTGCCAGCAGTGATTACAGAGATTCACCCCTCCACTTT. Amino acid sequence: CASSDYRDSPLHF.

This clone was recorded once. This sequence joins TRBV5-1 and TRBJ2-3; TRBD2 matches at 13 bases. V dropped 1 base and J dropped 4; count of bases not matched to a gene: 3. The CDR3 runs 16 residues. Germline-derived CDR1 and CDR2 are SGHRS and YFSETQ. In DNA form, the CDR3 reads TGCGCCAGCAGCTTGCCCGGGACTAGCGGGGCAGATACGCAGTATTTT. Translating it yields CASSLPGTSGADTQYF.

The chain combines TRBV15 with TRBJ2-3; TRBD1 matches 8 bases. Germline values: CDR1 LNHNV, CDR2 YYDKDF (reference sequence). V lost 0 bases to trimming and J lost 2 bases; unmatched junction nucleotides: 7. This CDR3 spans 17 amino acids. The CDR3 sequence is CATSRDQRQGTTDTQYF. For the CDR3, the DNA is TGTGCCACCAGCAGAGATCAGAGACAGGGGACCACAGATACGCAGTATTTT. Combining the CDR3 with reference TRBV15 and TRBJ2-3 gives the whole variable domain DAMVIQNPRYQVTQFGKPVTLSCSQTLNHNVMYWYQQKSSQAPKLLFHYYDKDFNNEADTPDNFQSRRPNTSFCFLDIRSPGLGDTAMYLCATSRDQRQGTTDTQYFGPGTRLTVL.

The gene calls are TRBV28 and TRBJ1-2, with 12 bases aligning to TRBD1. Germline loops: CDR1 MDHEN, CDR2 SYDVKM. CDR3 length: 18 residues. V lost 4 bases to trimming and J lost 0 bases; unmatched junction nucleotides: 9. The chain's CDR3 is CASSSSPGTGGSNYGYTF. As DNA, the CDR3 is TGTGCCAGCAGTTCTTCTCCCGGGACAGGGGGCTCTAACTATGGCTACACCTTC.

This clone was found a few times. The V call is TRBV10-3, the J call TRBJ1-1; TRBD1 matches at 8 bases. From germline, CDR1 is ENHRY and CDR2 SYGVKD. CDR3 length: 14 residues. V shed 6 bases and J 8 bases; nucleotides not matched to a gene: 11. The CDR3 reads CAISGLDRVVEAFF. The CDR3 nucleotides are TGTGCCATCAGCGGGCTGGACAGGGTCGTCGAAGCTTTCTTT.

The chain combines TRBV2 with TRBJ1-1; perhaps TRBD1 as D (5 bases). Germline CDR1 reads SNHLY; CDR2 reads FYNNEI. This CDR3 region has 13 residues. Deletions cut 6 bases from V and 6 bases from J, with 14 bases between. The CDR3 DNA reads as TGTGCCAGCAGCTTAGGGGCTGACGCTGAAGCTTTCTTT. Encoded protein: CASSLGADAEAFF.

The chain has TRBV7-9 and TRBJ1-2; 10 bases agree with TRBD1. Losses at the gene ends were 4 bases for V and 3 bases for J; bases not matched to a gene: 5. Germline V lookup: CDR1 SEHNR, CDR2 FQNEAQ (reference sequence). This CDR3 region has 15 residues. The CDR3 DNA is TGTGCCAGCAGCTCTGGGACAGGGGCTCACTATGGCTACACCTTC. Translation gives CASSSGTGAHYGYTF.